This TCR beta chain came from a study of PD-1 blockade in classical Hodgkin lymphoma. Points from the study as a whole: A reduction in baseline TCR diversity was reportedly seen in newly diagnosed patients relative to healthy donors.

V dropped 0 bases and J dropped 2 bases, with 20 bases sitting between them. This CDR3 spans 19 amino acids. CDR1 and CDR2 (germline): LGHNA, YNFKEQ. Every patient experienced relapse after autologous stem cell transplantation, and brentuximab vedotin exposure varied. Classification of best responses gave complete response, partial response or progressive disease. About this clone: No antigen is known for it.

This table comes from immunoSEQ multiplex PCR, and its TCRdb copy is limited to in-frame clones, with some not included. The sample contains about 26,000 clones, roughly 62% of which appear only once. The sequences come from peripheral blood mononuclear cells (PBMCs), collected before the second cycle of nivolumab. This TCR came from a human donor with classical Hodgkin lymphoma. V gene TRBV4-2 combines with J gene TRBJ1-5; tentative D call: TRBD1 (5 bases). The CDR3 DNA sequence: TGTGCCAGCAGCCAAGACCGCTCTCTAGCAGGGTCCCGCAATCAGCCCCAGCATTTT. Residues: CASSQDRSLAGSRNQPQHF.